These 22 T cell receptor beta chains were all obtained from the same sample, sequenced in a study of T cell responses to AZD1222 COVID-19 vaccine. The protocol was immunoSEQ multiplex PCR, while the TCRdb copy is restricted to in-frame clones and leaves out a portion. The table lists over 120,000 clones, roughly 92% of them singletons. The sequences come from peripheral blood, collected on day 0 of AZD1222 vaccination. These receptors originate from an adult in good health.

The chain recombines TRBV27 with TRBJ2-7; 7 nucleotides match TRBD1. CDR1 is MNHEY, CDR2 SMNVEV, per germline (reference sequence). V dropped 5 bases and J dropped 6; count of bases not matched to a gene: 13. The length of the CDR3 is 15 residues. CDR3: CASSPHRDRFTEQYF. The CDR3 DNA sequence: TGTGCCAGCAGTCCCCACCGGGACAGATTTACCGAGCAGTACTTC.

The chain recombines TRBV30 with TRBJ2-1; TRBD2 agrees at 13 bases. The ends lost 3 bases at V and 8 bases at J; junction bases unmatched: 10. The CDR3 runs to 16 residues. The germline V gene has CDR1 GTSNPN and CDR2 SVGIG (reference sequence). The CDR3 region has the DNA TGTGCCTGGAGGGCACTAGCGGGAGGGTTCTGGTATGAGCAGTTCTTC. Translated: CAWRALAGGFWYEQFF. The variable domain in full, completed from reference TRBV30 and TRBJ2-1, reads SQTIHQWPATLVQPVGSPLSLECTVEGTSNPNLYWYRQAAGRGLQLLFYSVGIGQISSEVPQNLSASRPQDRQFILSSKKLLLSDSGFYLCAWRALAGGFWYEQFFGPGTRLTVL.

CDR3 sequence reads: CASSSTPGGGYTF. Here the CDR3 DNA reads TGCGCCAGCAGCTCGACACCCGGCGGAGGCTACACCTTC. The chain recombines TRBV5-1 with TRBJ1-2; unclear D gene. The CDR3 contains 13 residues. Trimming took off 3 bases at V and 8 bases at J, with 14 bases between the two ends. Germline V gene data show CDR1 as SGHRS and CDR2 as YFSETQ. The full variable domain, completed using reference TRBV5-1 and TRBJ1-2, is KAGVTQTPRYLIKTRGQQVTLSCSPISGHRSVSWYQQTPGQGLQFLFEYFSETQRNKGNFPGRFSGRQFSNSRSEMNVSTLELGDSALYLCASSSTPGGGYTFGSGTRLTVV.

V is TRBV27 and J is TRBJ2-1; 11 nucleotides agree with TRBD1. The V gene's germline CDR1 is MNHEY and CDR2 SMNVEV (reference sequence). The CDR3 contains 16 residues. With V trimmed by 4 bases and J by 7 bases, 9 bases remained unmatched. CDR3 amino acids: CASSYTGQGAWNEQFF. CDR3 coding DNA: TGTGCCAGCAGTTACACTGGACAGGGGGCATGGAATGAGCAGTTCTTC.

V gene TRBV7-2 combines with J gene TRBJ2-1; 7 bases agree with TRBD1. The CDR3 loop spans 15 amino acids. The ends lost 3 bases at V and 4 bases at J; junction bases unmatched: 6. CDR1 and CDR2 from the germline V gene are SGHTA and FQGNSA. In DNA form, the CDR3 reads TGTGCCAGCAGCTTTAGACAGGGAGATTACAATGAGCAGTTCTTC. Protein: CASSFRQGDYNEQFF.

The V and J genes are TRBV29-1 and TRBJ2-2, with 8 bases identical to TRBD1. The CDR3 contains 14 residues. V lost 3 bases, J lost 4 bases, and 4 bases stayed unmatched. The germline gives CDR1 SQVTM, CDR2 ANQGSEA. In nucleotides, the CDR3 is TGCAGCGTTGAGCAGGGGGCAGGCACCGGGGAGCTGTTTTTT. Protein: CSVEQGAGTGELFF.

This chain links TRBV5-1 with TRBJ2-5, with 7 bases lining up with TRBD2. Germline trimming cut 1 base from V and 5 bases from J; bases unmatched to any gene: 11. Germline CDR1 reads SGHRS; CDR2 reads YFSETQ. The CDR3 is made up of 16 amino acids. The chain's CDR3 is CASSLRFGGSFETQYF. The CDR3 nucleotides read TGCGCCAGCAGCTTGCGTTTTGGCGGGAGTTTCGAGACCCAGTACTTC.

The V and J genes are TRBV15 and TRBJ2-1; maybe TRBD1 (6 bases). The germline V gene encodes CDR1 LNHNV and CDR2 YYDKDF (reference sequence). The CDR3 extends over 15 amino acids. With 3 bases removed from V and 8 bases from J, the gap between germline ends came to 17 bases. The CDR3 here is CATSSRGGVLYEQFF. Written as DNA, the CDR3 is TGTGCCACCAGCAGCCGAGGGGGAGTCTTATATGAGCAGTTCTTC.

The J gene is TRBJ1-6, the V gene TRBV27, with D tentatively TRBD1 (5 bases). The V gene's germline CDR1 is MNHEY and CDR2 SMNVEV (reference sequence). The CDR3 has 15 residues. V was shortened by 3 bases and J by 7 bases, with 13 bases between the two germline ends. The CDR3 region is CASSFRGGFNSPLHF. In nucleotides, the CDR3 is TGTGCCAGCAGTTTCCGGGGGGGTTTCAATTCACCCCTCCACTTT.

The CDR3 DNA sequence: TGTGCCTGGAGCTTCCACCTCCCCTCTTTAGGAAACACCATATATTTT. Its translation is CAWSFHLPSLGNTIYF. V and J are TRBV30 and TRBJ1-3; unclear D gene. CDR1 GTSNPN and CDR2 SVGIG come from the germline V gene (reference sequence). The V gene lost 3 bases and the J gene lost 4 bases, with 19 bases spanning the gap. The CDR3 is made up of 16 amino acids.

This chain links TRBV11-2 with TRBJ2-1, with TRBD2 as a possible D gene (6 bases). The V end was cut by 5 bases, the J end by 9 bases, with 23 bases between. The CDR3 is 16 amino acids. Germline V gene data show CDR1 as SGHAT and CDR2 as FQNNGV. CDR3 amino acids: CASSHLRGLLWSEQFF. The CDR3, as DNA: TGTGCCAGCAGCCACCTGCGGGGACTTCTCTGGAGTGAGCAGTTCTTC.

The genes are TRBV5-1 and TRBJ2-7; D perhaps matches TRBD1 (5 bases). Trimming left V 2 bases short and J 2 bases short, with 14 bases between. CDR1 and CDR2 (germline): SGHRS, YFSETQ. The length of the CDR3 is 15 residues. The chain's CDR3 is CASSFRPGRTYEQYF. Written as DNA, the CDR3 is TGCGCCAGCAGCTTCCGGCCAGGGCGGACCTACGAGCAGTACTTC.

CDR3 sequence: CASSLGGLDSEQYF. CDR3 bases: TGCGCCAGCAGCTTAGGGGGACTAGATAGCGAGCAGTACTTC. The V call is TRBV5-1, the J call TRBJ2-7, with 8 nucleotides matching TRBD2. CDR1 and CDR2 (germline): SGHRS, YFSETQ. V lost 2 bases to trimming and J lost 6 bases; unmatched junction nucleotides: 7. The CDR3 covers 14 residues.

V gene TRBV27 combines with J gene TRBJ1-6; 7 bases line up with TRBD1. The junction had 17 bases not matched to a gene; V was cut back by 6 bases and J by 6 bases. CDR1 and CDR2 from the germline V gene are MNHEY and SMNVEV (reference sequence). CDR3 size: 18 residues. The CDR3 loop reads CASRPPGTVGWGNSPLHF. Here the CDR3 DNA reads TGTGCCAGCAGACCCCCTGGGACAGTGGGATGGGGTAATTCACCCCTCCACTTT.

The CDR3: CASGRDRFSYEQYF. In DNA, the CDR3 is TGTGCCAGCGGCCGGGACAGGTTTTCCTACGAGCAGTACTTC. V usage is TRBV28 and J usage is TRBJ2-7; 8 nucleotides match TRBD1. The CDR3 runs 14 residues. Germline trimming cut 8 bases from V and 1 base from J; bases unmatched to any gene: 7. Germline V gene data show CDR1 as MDHEN and CDR2 as SYDVKM.

The CDR3, as DNA: TGTGCCAGCAGTTGGGGGGAGGACATGAACACTGAAGCTTTCTTT. Protein: CASSWGEDMNTEAFF. This rearrangement joins TRBV28 to TRBJ1-1; TRBD1 might be the D (5 bases). The CDR3 sequence is 15 residues long. V lost 4 bases, J lost 0 bases, and 12 bases lay in between. CDR1 is MDHEN and CDR2 is SYDVKM in the germline V gene.

V gene TRBV5-8 combines with J gene TRBJ1-1; D not certain. The germline V and J ends were trimmed by 4 bases and 4 bases, with 14 bases remaining between them. The germline V gene has CDR1 SGHTS and CDR2 YDEGEE. The CDR3 extends over 14 amino acids. In DNA form, the CDR3 reads TGTGCCAGCAGCGAGGAGGATTGGGCCACTGAAGCTTTCTTT. Its protein is CASSEEDWATEAFF.

This rearrangement joins TRBV7-6 to TRBJ1-3, with D uncertain. Germline lookup yields CDR1 SGHVS and CDR2 FNYEAQ. CDR3 length equals 14 residues. The germline V and J ends were trimmed by 4 bases and 3 bases, with 10 bases remaining between them. The CDR3 DNA reads as TGTGCCAGCAGCTCCGTCGGGAGTGGAAACACCATATATTTT. This sequence encodes CASSSVGSGNTIYF.

The chain couples TRBV7-3 to TRBJ1-1; no definite D call. Trimming stripped 4 bases from V and 3 bases from J, with 9 bases between. CDR1 is SGHTA and CDR2 is FQGTGA in the germline V gene. The CDR3 has 13 amino acids. The CDR3 protein is CASSSSGHTEAFF. The CDR3 nucleotides read TGTGCCAGCAGCTCCTCCGGGCACACTGAAGCTTTCTTT.

The genes are TRBV7-3 and TRBJ1-2; 10 nucleotides line up with TRBD1. V trimming: 3 bases; J trimming: 14 bases; junction bases outside the gene matches: 9. Per germline, CDR1 SGHTA and CDR2 FQGTGA. The CDR3 has 13 residues. The CDR3: CASSLTGGSLGTF. DNA for the CDR3: TGTGCCAGCAGCTTGACAGGGGGCTCTCTCGGGACCTTC.

The chain carries TRBV11-2 and TRBJ2-5, with no clear D. Germline V gene sequence: CDR1 SGHAT, CDR2 FQNNGV. V lost 8 bases to trimming and J lost 0 bases, with 13 bases between them. This CDR3 spans 14 amino acids. CDR3: CASEENWYQETQYF. The CDR3 DNA reads as TGTGCCAGCGAGGAGAATTGGTACCAAGAGACCCAGTACTTC.

The CDR3 sequence is CASSQFLGGTYSYEQYF. In DNA form, the CDR3 reads TGTGCCAGCAGCCAATTCTTAGGGGGGACCTACTCCTACGAGCAGTACTTC. The chain joins TRBV3-1 (or the pseudogene TRBV3-2) to TRBJ2-7; perhaps D is TRBD1 or TRBD2 (6 bases each). From germline, CDR1 is LGHDT and CDR2 YNNKEL (reference sequence). The CDR3 sequence is 17 residues long. The ends were cut back, 2 bases at V and 0 bases at J, with 17 bases in the middle.